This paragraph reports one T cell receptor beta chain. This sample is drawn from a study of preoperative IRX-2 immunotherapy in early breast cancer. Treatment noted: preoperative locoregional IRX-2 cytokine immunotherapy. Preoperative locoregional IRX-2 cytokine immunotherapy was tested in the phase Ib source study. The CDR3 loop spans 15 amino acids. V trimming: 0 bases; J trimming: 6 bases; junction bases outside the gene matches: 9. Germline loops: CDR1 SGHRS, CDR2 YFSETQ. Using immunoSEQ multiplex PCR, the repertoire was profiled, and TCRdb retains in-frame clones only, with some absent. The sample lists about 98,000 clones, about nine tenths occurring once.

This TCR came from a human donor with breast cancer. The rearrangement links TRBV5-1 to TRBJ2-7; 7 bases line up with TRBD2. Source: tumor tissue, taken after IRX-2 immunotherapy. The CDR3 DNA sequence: TGCGCCAGCAGCTTGGCACCCGGGGGGAGGAGCGAGCAGTACTTC. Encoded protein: CASSLAPGGRSEQYF.